The clone carrying this TCR beta chain was detected only a few times. CDR1 MNHEY and CDR2 SVGEGT come from the germline V gene. The germline V and J ends were trimmed by 7 bases and 0 bases, with 9 bases remaining between them. The length of the CDR3 is 14 residues. A second about 6 to 12 cycle PCR used barcoded and J-beta primers. TCRdb ran MiXCR on the 5' RACE reads and lists one entry per CDR3 protein. This repertoire shows hundreds of thousands of distinct CDR3 sequences, roughly 41% found once; its top ten account for about 32%. The data were obtained in a study of blood T cells in healthy people across ages.

The chain joins TRBV6-2 or TRBV6-3 to TRBJ2-2; D is unclear. The source of this sequence is a man older than 75 in good health. Sequencing input: blood. CDR3 amino acids: CASMGNANTGELFF. DNA for the CDR3: TGTGCCAGCATGGGCAACGCGAACACCGGGGAGCTGTTTTTT.